This T cell receptor (beta chain) is from a study of PD-1 blockade in classical Hodgkin lymphoma. Study-wide findings and caveats: With respect to the repertoire differences, their causes, possibly disease activity or prior therapy, remain undefined. CD4+ TCR diversity, unlike CD8+, rose significantly by C4D1. Patients newly diagnosed and complete responders had comparable baseline diversity.

Stated time point: cycle 4 day 1 (C4D1), after six to seven weeks of nivolumab. Brentuximab vedotin exposure varied, and every patient relapsed after autologous stem cell transplantation. CDR3 length: 14 amino acids. The germline V gene encodes CDR1 LNHDA and CDR2 SQIVND (reference sequence). V shed 6 bases, J shed 1 base, and the junction held 6 bases outside the gene matches. Some clones are missing from TCRdb's copy, which holds only in-frame ones; the method was immunoSEQ multiplex PCR. Of some 16,000 clones detected, under 90% appear once; the ten largest clones hold 13%. Concerning this clone: Antigen specificity is unknown.

V and J are TRBV19 and TRBJ2-7; 7 bases line up with TRBD1. This TCR came from a human donor with classical Hodgkin lymphoma. The material sequenced was peripheral blood mononuclear cells (PBMCs), taken before the fourth cycle of nivolumab. CDR3 amino acids: CASSLDRASYEQYF. CDR3 nucleotides: TGTGCCAGTAGCCTTGACAGGGCGTCCTACGAGCAGTACTTC.